Included here is one T cell receptor (beta chain) sequence, with context. The antigen is unknown. The data originate from a study of blood T cells in healthy people across ages. V lost 7 bases and J lost 2; bases outside the gene matches: 12. CDR1 is SGHRS and CDR2 is YFSETQ in the germline V gene. This CDR3 spans 15 amino acids. Alongside a J-beta primer mix, a sample-barcoded 5' primer served in a second PCR lasting roughly 7 to 11 cycles. A minimum of 2.5 million CDR3-containing paired-end reads was obtained for each sample. In TCRdb, the 5' RACE reads were re-called with MiXCR into one record per CDR3 protein. Here the sample spans about 640,000 distinct CDR3 sequences, roughly 50% being singletons. Study-wide results and limits: Estimated diversity, derived from one million T cells, was regarded as an underestimate. In the absence of known donor CMV status, changes in expanded clonotypes were possibly confounded. Strongly correlated with naive T cell percentage was TCR beta diversity.

Input material: blood. This TCR derives from a man in his sixties in good health. This sequence joins TRBV5-1 and TRBJ2-7; 7 nucleotides agree with TRBD2. CDR3 amino acids: CASVLLPGGTYEQYF. The DNA for the CDR3 is TGCGCCAGCGTCCTGTTGCCGGGGGGAACCTACGAGCAGTACTTC.